Listed below are T cell receptor beta chains from one sample, sequenced in a study of blood T cell repertoires in COVID-19. Method: immunoSEQ multiplex PCR; TCRdb's copy keeps in-frame clones and lacks some. The sample holds under 150,000 clones, approximately 81% seen once. The sequencing sample was made of PBMCs or T cells enriched from blood (not recorded which). These receptors all stem from a man aged 35-49 years with acute COVID-19. CDR3s include the opening cysteine and the closing phenylalanine or tryptophan. The D gene is left open where the match is weak. Clone size, where shown, is once, few, many, or a class for clones that have expanded.

TGTGCCAGCAGCTTGGCTCGGGGGGGAGAGACCCAGTACTTC | CASSLARGGETQYF | 14 | TRBJ2-5 | . | TRBD2 | TRBV5-4
TGTGCCAGCAGGACTAGCGGGAGGCCTAGCACAGATACGCAGTATTTT | CASRTSGRPSTDTQYF | 16 | TRBJ2-3 | once | TRBD2 | TRBV7-9
TGCGCCAGCAGCCAAGACCTTCGCGTAACAGGGGGTGAGAACACCATATATTTT | CASSQDLRVTGGENTIYF | 18 | TRBJ1-3 | . | TRBD1 | TRBV4-1
TGTGCCAGTAGGCGGGGCTCCTACAATGAGCAGTTCTTC | CASRRGSYNEQFF | 13 | TRBJ2-1 | . | . | TRBV19
TGCGCCAGCAGCTTGGCCGGACAGGGGCTCGGAGTGAACACTGAAGCTTTCTTT | CASSLAGQGLGVNTEAFF | 18 | TRBJ1-1 | . | TRBD1 | TRBV5-1
TGTGCCTGGAGTGTACGGTCTAGCGAAGCGGAGACCCAGTACTTC | CAWSVRSSEAETQYF | 15 | TRBJ2-5 | . | . | TRBV30
TGTGCCAGCAGTACAGGCGTCTACGAGCAGTACTTC | CASSTGVYEQYF | 12 | TRBJ2-7 | . | . | TRBV7-9
TGCGCCAGCACTATGACAGGGAATTCACCCCTCCACTTT | CASTMTGNSPLHF | 13 | TRBJ1-6 | once | TRBD1 | TRBV5-1
TGTGCCAGCAGCTTGTGGAGCACCGGGGAGCTGTTTTTT | CASSLWSTGELFF | 13 | TRBJ2-2 | once | . | TRBV11-3
TGTGCCAGCAGCCCCACCTCGAGTCGTTCACCCCTCCACTTT | CASSPTSSRSPLHF | 14 | TRBJ1-6 | . | . | TRBV3-1/TRBV3-2
TGTGCCAGCAGTAGAGACAGGGGAGAGACCGGGGAGCTGTTTTTT | CASSRDRGETGELFF | 15 | TRBJ2-2 | . | TRBD1 | TRBV7-2
TGCGCCAGCAGCCAAGAGGGGTTTACACTAGCGATCAACGAGCAGTACTTC | CASSQEGFTLAINEQYF | 17 | TRBJ2-7 | . | TRBD2 | TRBV4-3
TGTGCCAGCAGCCAACAAGACAGAGACTCTGGAAACACCATATATTTT | CASSQQDRDSGNTIYF | 16 | TRBJ1-3 | . | . | TRBV4-2
TGTGCCAGCTCACCTCTTGACAGGGAGCCAGCTCACGAGCAGTACTTC | CASSPLDREPAHEQYF | 16 | TRBJ2-7 | . | TRBD1 | TRBV18
TGTGCCAGCAGCTTGGAAATAGCGAACAATGAGCAGTTCTTC | CASSLEIANNEQFF | 14 | TRBJ2-1 | . | . | TRBV5-4
TGCAGCGTTGATCGTTTGGGGCGGAATGAGCAGTTCTTC | CSVDRLGRNEQFF | 13 | TRBJ2-1 | . | . | TRBV29-1
TGTGCCAGCAGCTTGATCAAACTTACTGAAGCTTTCTTT | CASSLIKLTEAFF | 13 | TRBJ1-1 | once | . | TRBV5-8
TGTGCCAGTAGTATAAGGTCCAGGGCCGTTAGTCAGCCCCAGCATTTT | CASSIRSRAVSQPQHF | 16 | TRBJ1-5 | . | . | TRBV19
TGTGCCAGCAGTGAATGGGACAGGGGCACCTACGAGCAGTACTTC | CASSEWDRGTYEQYF | 15 | TRBJ2-7 | . | TRBD1 | TRBV2
TGTGCCAGTAGTATAGGGACTAGCGGGAGTAATGAGCAGTTCTTC | CASSIGTSGSNEQFF | 15 | TRBJ2-1 | . | TRBD2 | TRBV19
TGCGCCAGCAGTGAGATCTGGCACAATAATTCACCCCTCCACTTT | CASSEIWHNNSPLHF | 15 | TRBJ1-6 | . | . | TRBV10-1
TGTGCCAGCAGCTTAGACCTAGCCGGTATACCGTACGAGCAGTACTTC | CASSLDLAGIPYEQYF | 16 | TRBJ2-7 | . | . | TRBV7-9
TGCAGCGTTGACGAGGTTACGACAGGAGACACCTATGGCTACACCTTC | CSVDEVTTGDTYGYTF | 16 | TRBJ1-2 | many | . | TRBV29-1
TGTGCCAGCACCCAAGACAGGAACAATGAGCAGTTCTTC | CASTQDRNNEQFF | 13 | TRBJ2-1 | . | . | TRBV2
TGTGCCAGCAGCTTAAATAACTACAATGAGCAGTTCTTC | CASSLNNYNEQFF | 13 | TRBJ2-1 | . | . | TRBV11-3
TGTGCCAGCAGTCATGCGACAAAAAACTATGGCTACACCTTC | CASSHATKNYGYTF | 14 | TRBJ1-2 | . | . | TRBV5-4
TGTGCCAGCAGGAGGGGGGGGCGCGGGCAGCCCCAGCATTTT | CASRRGGRGQPQHF | 14 | TRBJ1-5 | . | . | TRBV28
TGTGCCAGCAGTTTGTCTGTAAATGAAAAACTGTTTTTT | CASSLSVNEKLFF | 13 | TRBJ1-4 | . | . | TRBV27
TGTGCCAGCAGCAAGGCAGAGGGCGAGGATACTGAAGCTTTCTTT | CASSKAEGEDTEAFF | 15 | TRBJ1-1 | . | . | TRBV4-2
TGTGCCAGCAGTACCTCCGGGACTAGCGGGGAACTTTTCTCCTACGAGCAGTACTTC | CASSTSGTSGELFSYEQYF | 19 | TRBJ2-7 | . | TRBD2 | TRBV27
TGCGCCAGCAGCCAAGGCCCCCGACAGGGATTAGGGTATGGCTACACCTTC | CASSQGPRQGLGYGYTF | 17 | TRBJ1-2 | few | TRBD1 | TRBV4-1
TGTGCCAGCAGCGGTCATATGAGCTCCTACAATGAGCAGTTCTTC | CASSGHMSSYNEQFF | 15 | TRBJ2-1 | . | . | TRBV14
TGTGCCATCAGGGGGACAGGGACAACCTACGAGCAGTACTTC | CAIRGTGTTYEQYF | 14 | TRBJ2-7 | . | TRBD1 | TRBV10-3
TGCAGTGCTAGTAAAGACAGGGGGCACGGTGGCTACACCTTC | CSASKDRGHGGYTF | 14 | TRBJ1-2 | . | TRBD1 | TRBV20-1
TGTGCCAGCAGCTCAAACTTTGATTCACCCCTCCACTTT | CASSSNFDSPLHF | 13 | TRBJ1-6 | . | . | TRBV9
TGTGCCAGCTCAACAAATCCACAGGGGCTGGCTAATGAAAAACTGTTTTTT | CASSTNPQGLANEKLFF | 17 | TRBJ1-4 | once | TRBD1 | TRBV18
TGCGCCAGCAGCCAGTCCTCCAGGGATCCCTCCTACAATGAGCAGTTCTTC | CASSQSSRDPSYNEQFF | 17 | TRBJ2-1 | . | . | TRBV4-3
TGTGCCAGCTCACTGCGCCAGACAGGTGAGGTCGAGCAGTACTTC | CASSLRQTGEVEQYF | 15 | TRBJ2-7 | few | . | TRBV18
TGTGCCAGCAGTCCCCACAGGACAACTAATGAAAAACTGTTTTTT | CASSPHRTTNEKLFF | 15 | TRBJ1-4 | once | . | TRBV6-2/TRBV6-3
TGTGCCAGTAGTATAGGTGGCAGGGGGCATCGCGGCTACACCTTC | CASSIGGRGHRGYTF | 15 | TRBJ1-2 | . | TRBD1 | TRBV19
TGTGCCAGCAGCCCATCTCTCCCCCCGGACCAAGAGACCCAGTACTTC | CASSPSLPPDQETQYF | 16 | TRBJ2-5 | . | . | TRBV11-2
TGTGCCAGCAGTTATGTCCAGGGGGCTTCCCAATTTTACAATGAGCAGTTCTTC | CASSYVQGASQFYNEQFF | 18 | TRBJ2-1 | . | TRBD1 | TRBV6-2/TRBV6-3
TGTGCCAGCCGTCTAGGGGGTGAAAAACTGTTTTTT | CASRLGGEKLFF | 12 | TRBJ1-4 | few | . | TRBV28
TGCGCCAGCAGCCAAGTCCAAAAGAGCTCTGGAAACACCATATATTTT | CASSQVQKSSGNTIYF | 16 | TRBJ1-3 | . | . | TRBV4-1
TGCGCCAGCAGCCACCCAACAGGGGGTGGACAAGAGACCCAGTACTTC | CASSHPTGGGQETQYF | 16 | TRBJ2-5 | . | TRBD1 | TRBV4-3
TGCAGTGTTACTGAGAGGGCCAGGGGGTTTTCTGGAAACACCATATATTTT | CSVTERARGFSGNTIYF | 17 | TRBJ1-3 | . | TRBD1 | TRBV20-1
TGTGCCAGCAGGGCGGGACTAGCGGGGGGGTATGAGCAGTTCTTC | CASRAGLAGGYEQFF | 15 | TRBJ2-1 | . | TRBD2 | TRBV3-1/TRBV3-2
TGTGCCAGCTCACAAAGTCCAGGGTATGAAAAACTGTTTTTT | CASSQSPGYEKLFF | 14 | TRBJ1-4 | . | . | TRBV18
TGTGCCAGCAGCCAAGATCATCAGCGGGGGGACTACGAGCAGTACTTC | CASSQDHQRGDYEQYF | 16 | TRBJ2-7 | . | TRBD2 | TRBV4-2
TGTGCCAGTAGTATTGCGTGGGCTAGCGGGTACGAGCAGTACTTC | CASSIAWASGYEQYF | 15 | TRBJ2-7 | once | TRBD2 | TRBV19
TGCGCCAGCAGCCCCTCAGGCGGACTAGCGGGCGGAGAGACCCAGTACTTC | CASSPSGGLAGGETQYF | 17 | TRBJ2-5 | . | TRBD2 | TRBV4-1
TGTGCCAGTAGTAAATGGTGGGGAGACGCCTACGAGCAGTACTTC | CASSKWWGDAYEQYF | 15 | TRBJ2-7 | . | . | TRBV19
TGTGCCAGCAGCTTTACAGGTCAGCCCCAGCATTTT | CASSFTGQPQHF | 12 | TRBJ1-5 | . | . | TRBV7-2
TGTGCCAGTAGTAGCCGGGGCCGACAGGGGACAGATACGCAGTATTTT | CASSSRGRQGTDTQYF | 16 | TRBJ2-3 | . | TRBD1 | TRBV19
TGTGCCAGCAGCCCCGCTCTAGCGGGGAATGAGCAGTTCTTC | CASSPALAGNEQFF | 14 | TRBJ2-1 | . | TRBD2 | TRBV5-4
TGTGCCAGTAGTAGGGAGGGCAGGAACTATGGCTACACCTTC | CASSREGRNYGYTF | 14 | TRBJ1-2 | . | . | TRBV19
TGTGCCATCGGGACTAGCGGAAATGAGCAGTTCTTC | CAIGTSGNEQFF | 12 | TRBJ2-1 | . | TRBD2 | TRBV10-3
TGTGCCAGCAGCCCTGGGACTAGCGGGGATTACAATGAGCAGTTCTTC | CASSPGTSGDYNEQFF | 16 | TRBJ2-1 | . | TRBD2 | TRBV11-3
TGCGCCAGCAGCTTGGCCGGGACAGGGGTCGGGAATGAGCAGTTCTTC | CASSLAGTGVGNEQFF | 16 | TRBJ2-1 | . | TRBD1 | TRBV5-1